This is a list of T cell receptor beta chains from one sample in a study of OX40 agonist ivuxolimab in advanced cancers. Here immunoSEQ multiplex PCR was the method, and the copy in TCRdb shows in-frame clones only, minus some. The sample contains about 120,000 clones, just over 90% of which appear only once. The sample in question was CD4+ or CD8+ T cells sorted from blood, obtained in a trial of the OX40 agonist ivuxolimab. These receptors were collected from an adult with an advanced solid tumor such as melanoma, head and neck, liver or kidney cancer. Each CDR3 is given with its conserved first and last residue.

TRBV4-1	CASSQDGTGNTIYF
TRBV7-9	CASSWGDSQETQYF
TRBV30	CAWSVRQGAGNQPQHF
TRBV5-1	CASSFAYTDTQYF
TRBV19	CASSIAGQGAGSYGYTF
TRBV14	CASSPGTGWNTQYF
TRBV6-5	CASNLSGTGSYEQYF
TRBV10-2	CASSEGGRSNSPLHF
TRBV9	CASSVVTGGNAEAFF
TRBV27	CASRRAGTSGGGTQYF
TRBV19	CASMPSGNSWEQYF
TRBV15	CATSSGAGQAFYEQYF
TRBV7-2	CASSLLAVSYNEQFF
TRBV10-3	CAISDAEAGVETQYF
TRBV7-9	CASSPPGGGWIEQFF
TRBV6-5	CASSRGTGAYEQYF
TRBV6-5	CAVRGGGNTEAFF
TRBV5-4	CASSLDPGRGEQYF
TRBV4-1	CASSQVLGTSNEQFF
TRBV6-6	CASSYSGTPEKLFF
TRBV28	CASSRSGNTEAFF
TRBV15	CATSEITDTQYF
TRBV4-1	CASSQDPPGGDYTDTQYF
TRBV7-9	CASSLRQGKGNNEQFF
TRBV7-9	CASSQRSARATYNEQFF
TRBV7-2	CASSPTPTGSGNQPQHF
TRBV4-1	CASSLQGVSYNEQFF
TRBV19	CASTRGARTTGEKLFF
TRBV6-5	CASSYYAGTQYF
TRBV5-1	CASSPDRGNSPLHF
TRBV23-1	CASSWHHSLGWYGYTF
TRBV19	CASSIDLGGTDTQYF
TRBV6-1	CASSGQVWANTEAFF
TRBV19	CASSRGTSGQTGELFF
TRBV14	CASSLRGGTHYGYTF
TRBV7-3	CAGGPGLLGYTF
TRBV10-2	CASSVNTYEQYF
TRBV7-9	CASSLVGPAIEAFF
TRBV2	CASSPPRGTINEQFF
TRBV7-3	CASSSQGGMNTEAFF
TRBV5-1	CASSATSSSYNEQFF
TRBV9	CASSVEAGLKGYEQYF
TRBV4-2	CASSLGRTRVTDTQYF
TRBV11-2	CASSPIWGQGVNEQFF
TRBV5-1	CASSLELAGIGEQYF
TRBV7-3	CASSLSAGTGYEQFF
TRBV10-1	CASSEGTPSTDTQYF
TRBV6-1	CASSVGGDEKLFF
TRBV7-2	CASSPLGANYGYTF
TRBV6-6	CASSYGNSLSGYGYTF
TRBV9	CASSEYPGTSSYNEQFF
TRBV15	CATSRDTRTSGSWYF
TRBV10-2	CASSRGVDGNTIYF
TRBV28	CASSEATRANTIYF
TRBV7-3	CASSAQGQPPPGELFF